Listed here are 13 T cell receptor beta chains from one sample, sequenced in a study of T cells in Graves' hyperthyroidism and ophthalmopathy. RNA transcripts served as the template for amplifying TCR beta CDR3 regions. When the TCR CDR3 underwent first-round RT-PCR, the HTBI primer set was used. MiXCR, applied by TCRdb to the multiplex PCR reads, yields one record per CDR3 protein. The top ten clones hold roughly a sixth of a sample with 650,000 to 850,000 distinct CDR3 sequences, around 20% of them seen once. The sample comprised blood. All receptors derive from a woman in her fifties or sixties with Graves' hyperthyroidism that later progressed to Graves' ophthalmopathy.

The CDR3 DNA reads TGTGCCAGCAGTCCCCGGGGAGACACAGAGACCCAGTACTTC. Translation gives CASSPRGDTETQYF. The genes are TRBV6-1 and TRBJ2-5; D perhaps matches TRBD2 (5 bases). V dropped 5 bases and J dropped 4 bases, with 14 bases sitting between them. CDR3 length: 14 amino acids. Germline V gives CDR1 MNHNS, CDR2 SASEGT.

This chain's CDR3 is CASSYSLDRSTDTQYF. CDR3 DNA: TGTGCCAGCAGTTACTCATTGGACCGTTCCACAGATACGCAGTATTTT. This chain connects TRBV12-3 or TRBV12-4 to TRBJ2-3; D is ambiguous. CDR3 length: 16 residues. Trimming shortened V by 4 bases and J by 2 bases, and 16 bases separated the two germline ends.

The table lists this clonotype with a few counts. The chain carries TRBV12-5 and TRBJ2-1; 7 bases fit TRBD1. The CDR3 length is 13 residues. The germline gives CDR1 LGHNT, CDR2 FRNRAP. V gave up 4 bases and J gave up 8 bases; unmatched junction bases: 5. CDR3 amino acids: CASGSTQGDEQFF. Written as DNA, the CDR3 is TGTGCTAGTGGTTCGACCCAGGGGGATGAGCAGTTCTTC.

This chain uses TRBV19 with TRBJ2-1, with D tentatively TRBD2 (5 bases). The germline V and J ends were trimmed by 3 bases and 0 bases, with 12 bases remaining between them. Looked up from germline, CDR1 is LNHDA and CDR2 is SQIVND (reference sequence). CDR3 length: 16 residues. DNA of the CDR3: TGTGCCAGTAGTATTCAGCGGCCTAGCTCCTACAATGAGCAGTTCTTC. It is translated as CASSIQRPSSYNEQFF.

The chain links TRBV15 to TRBJ2-7; D gene ambiguous. Between the trimmed V and J ends, which lost 0 bases and 5 bases, there was a span of 8 bases. The CDR3 runs 13 residues. Germline V lookup: CDR1 LNHNV, CDR2 YYDKDF (reference sequence). CDR3 protein: CATSRDHANEQYF. The CDR3 region has the DNA TGTGCCACCAGCAGAGATCATGCTAACGAGCAGTACTTC.

This clonotype was seen a handful of times. The chain couples TRBV2 to TRBJ2-5, with D perhaps matching TRBD2 (6 bases). Germline CDR1 is SNHLY and CDR2 is FYNNEI. The CDR3 length is 16 residues. The ends were cut back, 8 bases at V and 0 bases at J, with 19 bases in the middle. The CDR3 spells CASPEAGGAYQETQYF. In nucleotides, the CDR3 is TGTGCCAGCCCCGAAGCTGGCGGGGCGTACCAAGAGACCCAGTACTTC.

The table lists this clonotype with many counts. The chain recombines TRBV20-1 with TRBJ2-1; D is undetermined. This CDR3 comprises 13 residues. Looked up from germline, CDR1 is DFQATT and CDR2 is SNEGSKA (reference sequence). V shed 3 bases and J shed 2 bases, with 8 bases lying between them. The CDR3 nucleotides read TGCAGTGCTAGCGGTAGCCCCTACAATGAGCAGTTCTTC. It is translated as CSASGSPYNEQFF.

This clonotype was recorded many times. V gene TRBV3-1 combines with J gene TRBJ2-7; D unresolved. The CDR3 extends over 13 amino acids. V was cut by 1 base and J by 6 bases, with 10 bases left in between. CDR1 and CDR2 from the germline V gene are LGHDT and YNNKEL (reference sequence). As DNA, the CDR3 is TGTGCCAGCAGCCAAGTGGTTACAACCGAGCAGTACTTC. Translation gives CASSQVVTTEQYF.

The chain links TRBV29-1 to TRBJ2-7; TRBD1 might be the D (6 bases). Between the trimmed V and J ends, which lost 5 bases and 6 bases, there was a span of 11 bases. This CDR3 is built from 11 residues. The germline gives CDR1 SQVTM, CDR2 ANQGSEA. Written as DNA, the CDR3 is TGCAGCGTTCAAACAGGGTTCGAGCAGTACTTC. Translated, it gives CSVQTGFEQYF.

This clonotype was counted ten times or more. The chain combines TRBV29-1 with TRBJ2-3; the D is unclear. V shed 0 bases and J shed 3 bases, with 16 bases lying between them. The CDR3 covers 16 residues. Germline lookup yields CDR1 SQVTM and CDR2 ANQGSEA. The CDR3 bases are TGCAGCGTTGAAGAGACCCTGGGCAGGCGGACAGATACGCAGTATTTT. Its translation: CSVEETLGRRTDTQYF.

V is TRBV7-6 and J is TRBJ2-3; D remains unclear. V lost 1 base, J lost 2 bases, and 4 bases lay in between. The CDR3 extends over 13 amino acids. The germline CDR1 and CDR2 sequences are SGHVS and FNYEAQ. The CDR3 bases are TGTGCCAGCAGCTTAGAAGACACAGATACGCAGTATTTT. Its translation: CASSLEDTDTQYF.

This clonotype came up many times. J is TRBJ1-2 and V is TRBV30; no clear D gene. CDR1 GTSNPN and CDR2 SVGIG come from the germline V gene (reference sequence). Trimming took off 0 bases at V and 6 bases at J, with 11 bases between the two ends. This CDR3 has 13 residues. CDR3 region: CAWSVWMANGYTF. The CDR3 DNA sequence: TGTGCCTGGAGTGTATGGATGGCGAATGGCTACACCTTC.

This clonotype has a count of ten or more. The V gene is TRBV20-1, the J gene TRBJ2-3; no firm D call. The length of the CDR3 is 11 residues. V gave up 3 bases and J gave up 5 bases, with 6 bases separating them. The germline gives CDR1 DFQATT, CDR2 SNEGSKA (reference sequence). CDR3 bases: TGCAGTGCTAGTCCAGAAGATACGCAGTATTTT. It encodes CSASPEDTQYF.